The source of this TCR beta chain is a study of cytomegalovirus exposure and HLA in healthy donors. Study-level information: From approximately 170 million T cells, an earlier analysis saw around 120 million unique TCR beta sequences. The study's findings and limits: Approximately 160 TCR beta chains were listed as cytomegalovirus-associated.

This clone is labeled medium-sized. Antigen unknown. Different DNA sequences within this sample yield the same CDR3. The PCR made use of 60 Vbeta and 13 Jbeta primers. Clones were sequenced by immunoSEQ multiplex PCR, and TCRdb holds only the in-frame ones, with some missing. The table includes some 170,000 clones, 80% to 90% detected once. The CDR3 has 14 amino acids. Germline values: CDR1 SGHDT, CDR2 YYEEEE. V lost 0 bases and J 2 bases, leaving 9 bases between the germline ends. Sequenced input: PBMCs. The chain links TRBV5-6 to TRBJ2-7; possible D gene TRBD1, 6 bases. This receptor was taken from a woman in her 30s in good health and CMV-seropositive. Written as DNA, the CDR3 is TGTGCCAGCAGCTTGGGTTCAGGGGCCTACGAGCAGTACTTC. Protein product: CASSLGSGAYEQYF. Full variable domain (rest looked up from reference TRBV5-6 and TRBJ2-7): DAGVTQSPTHLIKTRGQQVTLRCSPKSGHDTVSWYQQALGQGPQFIFQYYEEEERQRGNFPDRFSGHQFPNYSSELNVNALLLGDSALYLCASSLGSGAYEQYFGPGTRLTVT.